The clone carrying this TCR beta chain has at least ten counts. Its target is unknown. TCR beta CDR3 region amplification was performed from RNA transcripts. The study used the HTBI primer set for a first-round RT-PCR of the TCR CDR3. Each CDR3 protein is one row after TCRdb ran MiXCR on the multiplex PCR reads. Of 350,000 or so distinct CDR3 sequences detected, 15% to 20% appear once; the ten largest clones hold roughly a sixth. This entry belongs to a study of T cells in Graves' hyperthyroidism and ophthalmopathy. Study-level points and caveats: Stable hyperthyroidism and ophthalmopathy were separated using 13 V-J signatures. The model forecast ophthalmopathy, anticipating it by a median around 6.5 months before onset. Appearing also in blood were most of the thyroid clonotypes expanded above 0.001.

Germline lookup yields CDR1 SGDLS and CDR2 YYNGEE. CDR3 length: 15 amino acids. V shed 4 bases, J shed 2 bases, and the junction held 9 bases outside the gene matches. Reasons for excluding patients were uncontrolled infection, other autoimmune disease, pregnancy or lactation. The sequence derives from a woman aged 40-49 years with Graves' ophthalmopathy. The chain uses TRBV9 and TRBJ2-7; 7 bases match TRBD1. Sequencing was done on a sample of blood. CDR3 residues: CASSLRTGVPYEQYF. Here the CDR3 DNA reads TGTGCCAGCAGCCTCCGGACAGGAGTTCCCTACGAGCAGTACTTC.